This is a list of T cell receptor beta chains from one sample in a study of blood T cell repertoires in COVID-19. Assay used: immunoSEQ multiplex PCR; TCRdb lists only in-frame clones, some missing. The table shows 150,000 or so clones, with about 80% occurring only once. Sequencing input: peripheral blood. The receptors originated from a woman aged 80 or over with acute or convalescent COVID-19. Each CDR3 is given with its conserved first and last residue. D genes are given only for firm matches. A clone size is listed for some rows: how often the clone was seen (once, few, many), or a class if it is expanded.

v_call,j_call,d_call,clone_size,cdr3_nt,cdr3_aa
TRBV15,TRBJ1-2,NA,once,TGTGCCACCAGCAGAGATGGGGGGGAATATGGCTACACCTTC,CATSRDGGEYGYTF
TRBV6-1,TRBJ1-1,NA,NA,TGTGCCAGCAGTGAAGCGCGTTGGACACAGATGAACACTGAAGCTTTCTTT,CASSEARWTQMNTEAFF
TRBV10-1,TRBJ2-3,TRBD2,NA,TGCGCCAGCCTATTAACTAGCGGGAGGGCCGGAGGCACAGATACGCAGTATTTT,CASLLTSGRAGGTDTQYF
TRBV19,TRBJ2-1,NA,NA,TGTGCCAGTAGTATAGATCTCAAAGGAGGAGGGGTTCCGTTCTTC,CASSIDLKGGGVPFF
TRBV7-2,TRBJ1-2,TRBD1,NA,TGTGCCAGCAGCTTGGGACAGAACTATGGCTACACCTTC,CASSLGQNYGYTF
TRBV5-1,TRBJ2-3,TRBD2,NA,TGCGCCAGCAGCAGGACTAGCGGGAGGGCAGATACGCAGTATTTT,CASSRTSGRADTQYF
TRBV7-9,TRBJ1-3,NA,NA,TGTGCCAGCAGCTTATCGTCTGGAAACACCATATATTTT,CASSLSSGNTIYF
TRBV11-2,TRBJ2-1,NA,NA,TGTGCCAGCAGCTCCCGCGGAGAGCAGTTCTTC,CASSSRGEQFF
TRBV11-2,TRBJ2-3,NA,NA,TGTGCCAGCAGCTTAACGGGGGTCGATACGCAGTATTTT,CASSLTGVDTQYF
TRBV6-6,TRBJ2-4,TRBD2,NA,TGTGCCAGCAGGAGTTATCGGGGGGGCAAAAACATTCAGTACTTC,CASRSYRGGKNIQYF